These 30 T cell receptor beta chains came from one sample sequenced in a study of blood T cell repertoires in COVID-19. TCRdb's table, derived via immunoSEQ multiplex PCR, lists solely in-frame clones and lacks some. The table lists about 69,000 clones, about four fifths of them singletons. Material for sequencing was peripheral blood. Receptors were obtained from a man aged 45-65 years with COVID-19, enrolled during active disease.

The chain combines TRBV2 with TRBJ1-2; D gene uncertain. V was trimmed by 6 bases and J by 0 bases, leaving 5 bases between them. The CDR3 extends over 12 amino acids. Germline lookup yields CDR1 SNHLY and CDR2 FYNNEI. CDR3 sequence reads: CASSPSNYGYTF. Written as DNA, the CDR3 is TGTGCCAGCAGCCCTTCTAACTATGGCTACACCTTC.

The chain couples TRBV27 to TRBJ2-5; weak D call: TRBD1 (6 bases). This CDR3 spans 14 amino acids. The V end was cut by 8 bases, the J end by 5 bases, with 18 bases between. Germline V lookup: CDR1 MNHEY, CDR2 SMNVEV (reference sequence). CDR3 coding DNA: TGTGCCAGCGGTCTCGACAGGATAGGGGAGACCCAGTACTTC. It encodes CASGLDRIGETQYF.

The J gene is TRBJ1-2, the V gene TRBV2; 7 bases fit TRBD1. The CDR3 spans 15 residues. CDR1 SNHLY and CDR2 FYNNEI come from the germline V gene. V was clipped by 5 bases and J by 4 bases; unmatched bases: 10. The CDR3 spells CASSPAGTASYGYTF. CDR3 sequence (DNA): TGTGCCAGCAGTCCCGCCGGGACAGCCAGCTATGGCTACACCTTC.

In this sample, this clone turned up a few times. This chain uses TRBV6-5 with TRBJ1-2; D not certain. V was cut by 2 bases and J by 7 bases, with 17 bases left in between. From germline, CDR1 is MNHEY and CDR2 SVGAGI. CDR3 length: 15 residues. CDR3 nucleotide sequence: TGTGCCAGCAGTTACGACGGCAAGTTAGCGTCTGGCTACACCTTC. As protein: CASSYDGKLASGYTF.

The gene calls are TRBV12-3 or TRBV12-4 and TRBJ2-7, with 8 bases aligning to TRBD1. The CDR3 runs 13 residues. After removal of 6 bases from V and 5 bases from J, the junction contained 6 bases not matched to a gene. In nucleotides, the CDR3 is TGTGCCAGCAGCTCCTCAGGGGGCCACGAGCAGTACTTC. This gives the protein CASSSSGGHEQYF.

The J gene is TRBJ1-6, the V gene TRBV13, with D uncertain. Germline loops: CDR1 PRHDT, CDR2 FYEKMQ (reference sequence). The CDR3 is made up of 14 amino acids. The germline V and J ends were trimmed by 3 bases and 14 bases, with 17 bases remaining between them. For the CDR3, the DNA is TGTGCCAGCAGCTTCAGGTCTGGATCGAGTACCCTCCACTTT. Residues: CASSFRSGSSTLHF.

V gene TRBV6-1 combines with J gene TRBJ1-6; D is unclear. The CDR3 has 15 amino acids. The ends were cut back, 2 bases at V and 10 bases at J, with 15 bases in the middle. Germline CDR1 MNHNS, CDR2 SASEGT. The CDR3 is CASSESYRRDSPLHF. CDR3 DNA: TGTGCCAGCAGTGAAAGTTACCGGAGAGACTCACCCCTCCACTTT.

This clone is a singleton in its sample. The genes are TRBV7-3 and TRBJ2-3, with a weak D call TRBD2 (7 bases). This CDR3 region has 17 residues. Trimming cost V 1 base and J 2 bases, with 16 bases left between them. Germline CDR1 is SGHTA and CDR2 is FQGTGA. CDR3 sequence: CASSLMRAGALTDTQYF. CDR3 sequence (DNA): TGTGCCAGCAGCTTAATGAGGGCGGGGGCCCTCACAGATACGCAGTATTTT.

This clone was seen just once. The J gene is TRBJ2-1, the V gene TRBV6-4, with D maybe TRBD2 (6 bases). There are 16 residues in the CDR3. V lost 0 bases and J lost 5, with 14 bases in between. Germline CDR1 is MRHNA and CDR2 is SNTAGT. As DNA, the CDR3 is TGTGCCAGCAGTGACTCGCCCGGGGACTCGGACAATGAGCAGTTCTTC. It translates to CASSDSPGDSDNEQFF.

The chain employs TRBV5-1 and TRBJ2-1; TRBD2 might be the D (5 bases). Trimming stripped 1 base from V and 0 bases from J, with 11 bases between. CDR3 length equals 16 residues. Per germline, CDR1 SGHRS and CDR2 YFSETQ. The CDR3 DNA reads as TGCGCCAGCAGCTTGATGAGTGGGAGCTCCTACAATGAGCAGTTCTTC. Translation gives CASSLMSGSSYNEQFF.

Only a few counts were recorded for this clone. The V gene is TRBV6-2 or TRBV6-3, the J gene TRBJ2-3; 11 bases align to TRBD2. Germline V gives CDR1 MNHEY, CDR2 SVGEGT. With V trimmed by 2 bases and J by 7 bases, 14 bases remained unmatched. This CDR3 spans 18 amino acids. CDR3 residues: CASSYPQTTSGDIYTQYF. As DNA, the CDR3 is TGTGCCAGCAGTTACCCCCAGACGACTAGCGGGGATATATATACGCAGTATTTT.

The chain is built from TRBV6-5 and TRBJ2-7; D may be TRBD2 (5 bases). Trimming pared 5 bases from V and 5 bases from J, leaving 16 bases between. The CDR3 runs 14 residues. Germline-derived CDR1 and CDR2 are MNHEY and SVGAGI. The CDR3 sequence is CASSPRTGAHEQYF. The DNA of the CDR3 is TGTGCCAGCAGTCCCCGGACTGGCGCCCACGAGCAGTACTTC.

This rearrangement joins TRBV7-2 to TRBJ2-5, with TRBD2 identical over 10 bases. Germline V gives CDR1 SGHTA, CDR2 FQGNSA. The CDR3 has 14 residues. The V gene end was trimmed by 5 bases and the J gene end by 4 bases; junction bases not matched to a gene: 4. CDR3 sequence (DNA): TGTGCCAGCAGCGGTAGCGGGGGGCGAGAGACCCAGTACTTC. Translation gives CASSGSGGRETQYF. Full variable domain (missing parts from reference TRBV7-2 and TRBJ2-5): GAGVSQSPSNKVTEKGKDVELRCDPISGHTALYWYRQSLGQGLEFLIYFQGNSAPDKSGLPSDRFSAERTGGSVSTLTIQRTQQEDSAVYLCASSGSGGRETQYFGPGTRLLVL.

The V gene is TRBV5-6, the J gene TRBJ1-2; D is ambiguous. CDR3 size: 13 residues. The germline V gene encodes CDR1 SGHDT and CDR2 YYEEEE. V was shortened by 0 bases and J by 4 bases, with 7 bases between the two germline ends. CDR3: CASSLGGTYGYTF. The CDR3 region has the DNA TGTGCCAGCAGCTTGGGAGGCACCTATGGCTACACCTTC.

The V and J genes are TRBV3-1 (or the pseudogene TRBV3-2) and TRBJ1-3; the D gene is possibly TRBD1 (5 bases). The germline V and J ends were trimmed by 4 bases and 9 bases, with 13 bases remaining between them. Germline V gives CDR1 LGHDT, CDR2 YNNKEL (reference sequence). The CDR3 runs 13 residues. The CDR3 is CASSLQGFGTIYF. DNA for the CDR3: TGTGCCAGCAGCCTCCAGGGTTTTGGCACCATATATTTT.

V is TRBV5-5 and J is TRBJ2-1; D uncertain. Germline lookup yields CDR1 SGHKS and CDR2 YYEKEE (reference sequence). The CDR3 consists of 17 residues. The V end lost 2 bases, the J end lost 2 bases, and 17 bases lay between the germline ends. CDR3 sequence: CASSLEEFGMPYNEQFF. The CDR3 DNA follows: TGTGCCAGCAGCTTAGAGGAGTTTGGCATGCCCTACAATGAGCAGTTCTTC.

This clone was detected a few times. The chain employs TRBV7-9 and TRBJ1-2, with 11 bases that match TRBD1. The CDR3 is 16 amino acids. Germline V gene data show CDR1 as SEHNR and CDR2 as FQNEAQ (reference sequence). V shed 1 base, J shed 3 bases, and the junction held 4 bases outside the gene matches. In DNA, the CDR3 is TGTGCCAGCAGCTTAGTTGGGGACAGGGGGTACTATGGCTACACCTTC. Translated, it gives CASSLVGDRGYYGYTF.

The V gene is TRBV19, the J gene TRBJ1-2, with TRBD1 matching over 9 bases. CDR3 length equals 12 residues. Germline CDR1 LNHDA, CDR2 SQIVND (reference sequence). V lost 10 bases to trimming and J lost 7 bases; unmatched junction nucleotides: 7. The CDR3 DNA follows: TGTGCCACGGGTAACAGGGGGCTTGGCTACACCTTC. Residues: CATGNRGLGYTF.

This chain connects TRBV6-2 or TRBV6-3 to TRBJ1-1; D ambiguous. V was clipped by 0 bases and J by 11 bases, with 7 bases between them. Germline V gene sequence: CDR1 MNHEY, CDR2 SVGEGT. The CDR3 has 11 residues. The CDR3 DNA is TGTGCCAGCAGTTACTCCGCCGGGGCTTTCTTT. Amino acid sequence: CASSYSAGAFF.

This sequence joins TRBV5-1 and TRBJ2-3; maybe TRBD1 (5 bases). In germline, CDR1 is SGHRS, CDR2 YFSETQ. The CDR3 length is 13 residues. The germline V and J ends were trimmed by 4 bases and 5 bases, with 11 bases remaining between them. CDR3 bases: TGCGCCAGCAGCCTTCTAGGGGAAGATACGCAGTATTTT. It codes for CASSLLGEDTQYF.

CDR3 loop: CASSLAQGAGEKLFF. The CDR3, as DNA: TGCGCCAGCAGCTTGGCCCAGGGGGCAGGAGAAAAACTGTTTTTT. This rearrangement joins TRBV5-1 to TRBJ1-4; 8 bases align to TRBD1. The CDR3 has 15 residues. Germline CDR1 is SGHRS and CDR2 is YFSETQ. Losses at the gene ends were 0 bases for V and 8 bases for J; bases not matched to a gene: 6.

V gene TRBV4-3 combines with J gene TRBJ2-1; TRBD2 aligns across 10 bases. V trimming: 0 bases; J trimming: 3 bases; junction bases outside the gene matches: 5. The CDR3 covers 17 residues. Germline V lookup: CDR1 LGHNA, CDR2 YSLEER. The CDR3 loop is CASSQDRAGGIYNEQFF. The CDR3 nucleotides read TGCGCCAGCAGCCAAGATCGAGCGGGGGGGATCTACAATGAGCAGTTCTTC.

The chain combines TRBV3-1 (or the pseudogene TRBV3-2) with TRBJ2-5; possible D gene TRBD1, 5 bases. Deletions cut 2 bases from V and 1 base from J, with 8 bases between. Germline lookup yields CDR1 LGHDT and CDR2 YNNKEL (reference sequence). This CDR3 region has 14 residues. CDR3 protein: CASSQLDSQETQYF. CDR3 DNA: TGTGCCAGCAGCCAACTAGACAGCCAAGAGACCCAGTACTTC.

This clone was seen a handful of times. This chain joins TRBV2 and TRBJ1-2, with 10 nucleotides matching TRBD1. After removal of 6 bases from V and 2 bases from J, the junction contained 3 bases not matched to a gene. Germline V lookup: CDR1 SNHLY, CDR2 FYNNEI. The CDR3 sequence is 14 residues long. DNA for the CDR3: TGTGCCAGCAGGTCGGGACAGGGGAACTATGGCTACACCTTC. It encodes CASRSGQGNYGYTF.

This clone was found once. J is TRBJ2-7 and V is TRBV6-2 or TRBV6-3; possibly TRBD1 for D (5 bases). There are 15 residues in the CDR3. Germline-derived CDR1 and CDR2 are MNHEY and SVGEGT. The ends were cut back, 2 bases at V and 2 bases at J, with 13 bases in the middle. The CDR3 sequence is CASSYRWGGAYEQYF. The CDR3 nucleotides read TGTGCCAGCAGTTACAGGTGGGGCGGAGCCTACGAGCAGTACTTC.

The V and J genes are TRBV6-5 and TRBJ2-7, with D unclear. Trimming stripped 8 bases from V and 2 bases from J, with 16 bases between. CDR3 length: 14 amino acids. CDR1 and CDR2 (germline): MNHEY, SVGAGI. This chain's CDR3 is CASGPQPSPYEQYF. DNA for the CDR3: TGTGCCAGCGGGCCACAACCTTCCCCCTACGAGCAGTACTTC.

This clone was recorded a few times. V is TRBV2 and J is TRBJ1-1; D gene ambiguous. Trimming shortened V by 6 bases and J by 0 bases, and 5 bases separated the two germline ends. The CDR3 contains 12 residues. The germline V gene has CDR1 SNHLY and CDR2 FYNNEI. The DNA of the CDR3 is TGTGCCAGCAGCATCATGAACACTGAAGCTTTCTTT. Amino acids: CASSIMNTEAFF. The whole variable domain, remainder taken from reference TRBV2 and TRBJ1-1, is EPEVTQTPSHQVTQMGQEVILRCVPISNHLYFYWYRQILGQKVEFLVSFYNNEISEKSEIFDDQFSVERPDGSNFTLKIRSTKLEDSAMYFCASSIMNTEAFFGQGTRLTVV.

The chain uses TRBV18 and TRBJ2-7; 8 positions match TRBD1. CDR3 size: 15 residues. Per germline, CDR1 KGHSH and CDR2 LQKENI. The ends lost 6 bases at V and 4 bases at J; junction bases unmatched: 11. CDR3: CASSRGGQGAYEQYF. CDR3 DNA: TGTGCCAGCTCGCGCGGAGGGCAGGGGGCGTACGAGCAGTACTTC.

This clone has a handful of counts. The chain couples TRBV6-6 to TRBJ2-1; 12 positions agree with TRBD2. Germline CDR1 and CDR2: MNHNY and SVGAGI (reference sequence). V gave up 5 bases and J gave up 5 bases; unmatched junction bases: 4. The CDR3 is made up of 15 amino acids. CDR3 amino acids: CASSHPSGGDNEQFF. The DNA for the CDR3 is TGTGCCAGCAGTCACCCTAGCGGGGGGGACAATGAGCAGTTCTTC.

The chain employs TRBV5-4 and TRBJ2-5; 9 bases line up with TRBD2. The CDR3 runs to 14 residues. With 1 base clipped from V and 4 bases from J, the junction kept 2 bases outside the gene matches. CDR1 and CDR2 from the germline V gene are SGHNT and YYREEE (reference sequence). Here the CDR3 reads CASSLTLAGETQYF. The CDR3 DNA reads TGTGCCAGCAGCTTGACACTAGCGGGAGAGACCCAGTACTTC.